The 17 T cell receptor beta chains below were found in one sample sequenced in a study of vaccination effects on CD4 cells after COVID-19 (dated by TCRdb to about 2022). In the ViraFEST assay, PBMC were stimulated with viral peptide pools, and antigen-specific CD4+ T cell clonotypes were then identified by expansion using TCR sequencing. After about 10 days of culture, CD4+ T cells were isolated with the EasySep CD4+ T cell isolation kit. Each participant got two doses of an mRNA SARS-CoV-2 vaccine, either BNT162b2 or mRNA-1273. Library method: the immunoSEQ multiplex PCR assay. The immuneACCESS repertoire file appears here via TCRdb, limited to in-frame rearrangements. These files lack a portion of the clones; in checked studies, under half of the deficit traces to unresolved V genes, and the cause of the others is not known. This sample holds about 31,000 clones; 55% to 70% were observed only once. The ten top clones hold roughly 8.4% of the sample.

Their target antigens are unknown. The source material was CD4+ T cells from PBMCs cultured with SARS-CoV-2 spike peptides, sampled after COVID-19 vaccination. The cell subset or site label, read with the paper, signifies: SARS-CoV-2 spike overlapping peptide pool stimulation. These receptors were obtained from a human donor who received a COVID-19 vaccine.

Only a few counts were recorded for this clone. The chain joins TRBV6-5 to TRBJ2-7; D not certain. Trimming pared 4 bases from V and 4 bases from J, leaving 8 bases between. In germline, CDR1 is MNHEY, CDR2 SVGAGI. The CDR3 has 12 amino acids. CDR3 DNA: TGTGCCAGCAGTTCACCCGGATACGAGCAGTACTTC. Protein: CASSSPGYEQYF.

The CDR3 protein is CASSKGGINNQPQHF. For the CDR3, the DNA is TGTGCCAGCAGCAAGGGAGGGATTAACAATCAGCCCCAGCATTTT. The chain has TRBV6-5 and TRBJ1-5; no definite D call. CDR1 and CDR2 (germline): MNHEY, SVGAGI. Deletions cut 6 bases from V and 3 bases from J, with 15 bases between. There are 15 residues in the CDR3.

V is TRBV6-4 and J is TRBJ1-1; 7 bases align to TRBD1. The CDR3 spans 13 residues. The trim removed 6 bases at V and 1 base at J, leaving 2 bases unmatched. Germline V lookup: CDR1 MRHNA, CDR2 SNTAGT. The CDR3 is CASRRTGNTEAFF. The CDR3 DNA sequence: TGTGCCAGCAGAAGGACAGGGAACACTGAAGCTTTCTTT.

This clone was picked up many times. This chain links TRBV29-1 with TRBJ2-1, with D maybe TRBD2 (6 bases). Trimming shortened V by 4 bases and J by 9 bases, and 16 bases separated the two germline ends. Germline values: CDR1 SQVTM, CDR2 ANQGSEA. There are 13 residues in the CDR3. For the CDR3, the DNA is TGCAGCGTTGCGGGACTTACCGGGGTTGAGCAGTTCTTC. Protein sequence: CSVAGLTGVEQFF.

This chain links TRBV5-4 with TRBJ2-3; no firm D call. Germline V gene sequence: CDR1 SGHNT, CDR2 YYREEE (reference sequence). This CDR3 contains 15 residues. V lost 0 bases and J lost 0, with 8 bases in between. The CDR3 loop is CASSLDFSSTDTQYF. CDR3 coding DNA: TGTGCCAGCAGCTTGGACTTCTCTAGCACAGATACGCAGTATTTT.

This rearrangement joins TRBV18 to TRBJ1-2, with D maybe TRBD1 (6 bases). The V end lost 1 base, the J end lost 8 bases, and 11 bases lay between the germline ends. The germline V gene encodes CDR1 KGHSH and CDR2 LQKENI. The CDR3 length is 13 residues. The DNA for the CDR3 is TGTGCCAGCTCACCACAGGGGGAGGAGGGCTACACCTTC. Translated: CASSPQGEEGYTF.

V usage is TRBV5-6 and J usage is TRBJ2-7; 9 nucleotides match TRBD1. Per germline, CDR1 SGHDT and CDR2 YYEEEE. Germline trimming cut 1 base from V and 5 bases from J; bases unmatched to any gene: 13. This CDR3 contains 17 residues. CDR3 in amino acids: CASSLRTGALVFHEQYF. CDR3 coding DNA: TGTGCCAGCAGCTTGAGGACAGGGGCCTTGGTCTTCCACGAGCAGTACTTC.

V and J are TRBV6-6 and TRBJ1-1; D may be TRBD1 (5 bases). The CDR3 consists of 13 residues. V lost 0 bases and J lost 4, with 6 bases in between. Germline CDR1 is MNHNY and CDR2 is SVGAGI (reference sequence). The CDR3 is CASSYSGGTEAFF. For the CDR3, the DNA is TGTGCCAGCAGTTACTCGGGGGGCACTGAAGCTTTCTTT.

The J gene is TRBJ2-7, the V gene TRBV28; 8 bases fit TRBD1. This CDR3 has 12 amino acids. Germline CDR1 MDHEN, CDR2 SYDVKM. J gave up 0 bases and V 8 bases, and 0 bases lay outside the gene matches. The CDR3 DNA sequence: TGTGCCAGCGGGACAGGCTCCTACGAGCAGTACTTC. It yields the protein CASGTGSYEQYF.

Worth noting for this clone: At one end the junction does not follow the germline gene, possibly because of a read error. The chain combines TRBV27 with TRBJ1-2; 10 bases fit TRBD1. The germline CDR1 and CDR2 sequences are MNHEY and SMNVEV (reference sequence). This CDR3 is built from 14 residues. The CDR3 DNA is TGTGCCAGCAGTTTAAGGGCGACAGGGGGCCCACCTAGTTTC. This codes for CASSLRATGGPPSF.

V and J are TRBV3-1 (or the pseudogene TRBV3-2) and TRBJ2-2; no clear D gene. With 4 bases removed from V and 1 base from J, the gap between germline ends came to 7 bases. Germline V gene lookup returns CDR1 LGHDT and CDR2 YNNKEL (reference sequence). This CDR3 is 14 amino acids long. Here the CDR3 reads CASSPRQNTGELFF. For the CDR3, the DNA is TGTGCCAGCAGCCCTAGACAGAACACCGGGGAGCTGTTTTTT.

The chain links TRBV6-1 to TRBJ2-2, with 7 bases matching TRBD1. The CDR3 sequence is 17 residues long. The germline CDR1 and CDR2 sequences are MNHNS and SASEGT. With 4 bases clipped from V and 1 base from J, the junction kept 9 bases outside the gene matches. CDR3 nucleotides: TGTGCCAGCAGTGCGCAGGGGGTCGGGATGAACACCGGGGAGCTGTTTTTT. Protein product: CASSAQGVGMNTGELFF.

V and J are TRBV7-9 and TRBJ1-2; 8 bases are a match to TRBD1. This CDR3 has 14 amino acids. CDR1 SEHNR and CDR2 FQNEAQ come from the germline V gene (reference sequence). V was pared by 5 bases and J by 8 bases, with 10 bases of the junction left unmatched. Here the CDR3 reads CASSHPAGGQGYTF. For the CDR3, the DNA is TGTGCCAGCAGCCACCCAGCAGGGGGCCAGGGCTACACCTTC.

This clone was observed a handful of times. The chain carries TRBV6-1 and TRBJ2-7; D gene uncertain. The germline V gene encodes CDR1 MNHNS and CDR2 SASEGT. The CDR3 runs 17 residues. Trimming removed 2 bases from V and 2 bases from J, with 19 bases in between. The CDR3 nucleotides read TGTGCCAGCAGTGAACATAACGAGCCGATCTTCACCTACGAGCAGTACTTC. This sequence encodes CASSEHNEPIFTYEQYF.

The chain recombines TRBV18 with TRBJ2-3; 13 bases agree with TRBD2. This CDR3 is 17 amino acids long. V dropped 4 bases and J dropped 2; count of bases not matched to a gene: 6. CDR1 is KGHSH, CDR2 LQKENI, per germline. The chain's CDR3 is CASSRQGLAGVTDTQYF. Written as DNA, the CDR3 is TGTGCCAGCTCACGGCAAGGACTAGCGGGGGTCACAGATACGCAGTATTTT.

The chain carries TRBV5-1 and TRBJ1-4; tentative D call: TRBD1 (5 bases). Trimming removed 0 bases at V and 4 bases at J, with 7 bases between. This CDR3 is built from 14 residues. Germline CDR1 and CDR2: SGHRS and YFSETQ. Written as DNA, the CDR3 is TGCGCCAGCAGCTTGGGACAGCTTAATGAAAAACTGTTTTTT. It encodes CASSLGQLNEKLFF.

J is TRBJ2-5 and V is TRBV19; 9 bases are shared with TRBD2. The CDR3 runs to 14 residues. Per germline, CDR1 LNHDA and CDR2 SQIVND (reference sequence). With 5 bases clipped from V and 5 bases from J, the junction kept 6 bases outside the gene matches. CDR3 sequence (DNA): TGTGCCAGTAGTTTGCGGGGGGGCATTGAGACCCAGTACTTC. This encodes CASSLRGGIETQYF.